The clone carrying this T cell receptor beta chain has at least ten counts. These data originate in a study of T cells in Graves' hyperthyroidism and ophthalmopathy. This CDR3 is 15 amino acids long. With 4 bases removed from V and 4 bases from J, the gap between germline ends came to 16 bases. Germline V gene sequence: CDR1 SGHAT, CDR2 FQNNGV. Ophthalmopathy cases met thresholds of Clinical Activity Score at least 3, NOSPECS grade at least 4 and duration under 3 months. Thyroid ultrasound, orbital computed tomography, clinical symptoms, and serum thyroxine and TRAb underpinned diagnoses. Template material for amplifying TCR beta CDR3 regions consisted of RNA transcripts. The HTBI primer set was used in a first-round RT-PCR of the TCR CDR3. MiXCR, run by TCRdb on the multiplex PCR reads, gives a single entry per CDR3 protein. The sample carries hundreds of thousands of distinct CDR3 sequences, more than 20% recorded once.

The material sequenced was blood. This sequence joins TRBV11-2 and TRBJ1-1, with D tentatively TRBD1 (6 bases). This TCR derives from a man under 40 with Graves' ophthalmopathy. The CDR3 here is CASSSPLTGSTEAFF. CDR3 bases: TGTGCCAGCAGCTCACCCTTGACAGGTTCCACTGAAGCTTTCTTT. Combining the CDR3 with reference TRBV11-2 and TRBJ1-1 gives the whole variable domain EAGVAQSPRYKIIEKRQSVAFWCNPISGHATLYWYQQILGQGPKLLIQFQNNGVVDDSQLPKDRFSAERLKGVDSTLKIQPAKLEDSAVYLCASSSPLTGSTEAFFGQGTRLTVV.